Listed below are T cell receptor beta chains from one sample, sequenced in a study of blood T cell repertoires in COVID-19. Sequencing was performed with immunoSEQ multiplex PCR; in TCRdb, only in-frame clones are kept and a portion is missing. This table has 9,500 to 10,000 clones, roughly 72% appearing once. Sequencing input: peripheral blood. These receptors all come from a human donor in a cohort sampled during active COVID-19. CDR3s leave out the opening cysteine and the closing phenylalanine or tryptophan. The D gene is left open where the match is weak. Some rows mark clone size as missing; the rest say once, few, many or name a class of expanded clone.

size	V	J	D	CDR3
.	TRBV6-1	TRBJ1-5	.	ASSEPRILNQPQH
.	TRBV3-1/TRBV3-2	TRBJ1-2	TRBD1	ASSRGQGAGYGYT
.	TRBV14	TRBJ1-1	.	ASGQGGNTEAF
.	TRBV5-1	TRBJ2-7	.	ASSLIPGQGGSYEQY
.	TRBV5-1	TRBJ2-2	TRBD1	ASSQTGGRGELF
.	TRBV5-1	TRBJ2-2	.	ASSLARNGELF
.	TRBV6-6	TRBJ1-3	TRBD1	ASSQRGRGGNTIY
.	TRBV5-4	TRBJ2-3	TRBD1	ASSRDRVTDTQY
once	TRBV9	TRBJ2-7	TRBD1	ASSVDHGQGSGEQY
.	TRBV15	TRBJ2-2	.	ATSPGGPGELF
once	TRBV7-8	TRBJ1-2	TRBD1	ASSSRTGGKYGYT
few	TRBV30	TRBJ2-6	.	AWTNSGANVLT
.	TRBV6-1	TRBJ2-7	TRBD2	ASSEAGLRGAN
.	TRBV19	TRBJ1-4	.	ASSISFGASTNEKLF
once	TRBV18	TRBJ2-7	.	ASSPTETNEQY
.	TRBV6-2/TRBV6-3	TRBJ2-7	.	ASSYRYEQY
once	TRBV7-8	TRBJ1-3	.	ASSLERTASGNTIY
.	TRBV5-8	TRBJ2-3	.	ASSLTGRVDTQY
.	TRBV28	TRBJ1-1	.	ASHRDLESTEAF
.	TRBV19	TRBJ2-7	.	ASSIHGRGEQY
.	TRBV5-1	TRBJ2-5	.	ASSLGQKETQY
.	TRBV7-9	TRBJ1-5	TRBD1	ASSWTGSDQPQH
.	TRBV7-2	TRBJ2-7	TRBD1	ASSLRTGKAYEQY
.	TRBV2	TRBJ1-5	TRBD1	ASSDTGTGNQPQH
.	TRBV3-1/TRBV3-2	TRBJ2-5	TRBD2	ASSQTSGGQETQY
.	TRBV4-3	TRBJ2-7	.	ASSQDRLGGYEQY
.	TRBV27	TRBJ2-7	TRBD1	ASSPNSGTGGYEQY
.	TRBV6-1	TRBJ2-7	TRBD1	ASSVQGSGTGTYEQY
.	TRBV19	TRBJ2-2	.	ASSNGMDTGELF
.	TRBV4-3	TRBJ1-6	.	ASSQDYAAAYNSPLH
.	TRBV5-6	TRBJ2-2	.	ASSLRPGELF
.	TRBV7-8	TRBJ1-1	TRBD1	ASSLVFGTGRMGTEAF
.	TRBV10-3	TRBJ2-1	TRBD1	ATGGQGHEQF
.	TRBV11-1	TRBJ1-2	.	ASSFRGFGYT
.	TRBV5-1	TRBJ2-1	.	ASSWGAPNEQF
.	TRBV19	TRBJ2-7	.	ASSLGHTEAYEQY
.	TRBV5-6	TRBJ2-7	.	ASSLSQLSYEQY
.	TRBV3-1/TRBV3-2	TRBJ1-3	TRBD1	ASSQERGRPSSGNTIY
.	TRBV6-2/TRBV6-3	TRBJ2-7	TRBD2	ASSPPLAGGIPYEQY
.	TRBV29-1	TRBJ1-2	TRBD1	SVGDRGSYGYT
.	TRBV9	TRBJ2-7	TRBD2	ASSVVASGPTNEQY
few	TRBV28	TRBJ1-5	.	ASTAGMMGIDQPQH
.	TRBV7-9	TRBJ1-2	TRBD1	ARAPLTGDGYT
.	TRBV5-4	TRBJ1-1	.	ASSLARANTEAF
.	TRBV4-2	TRBJ1-4	.	ASSQEGRTNEKLF